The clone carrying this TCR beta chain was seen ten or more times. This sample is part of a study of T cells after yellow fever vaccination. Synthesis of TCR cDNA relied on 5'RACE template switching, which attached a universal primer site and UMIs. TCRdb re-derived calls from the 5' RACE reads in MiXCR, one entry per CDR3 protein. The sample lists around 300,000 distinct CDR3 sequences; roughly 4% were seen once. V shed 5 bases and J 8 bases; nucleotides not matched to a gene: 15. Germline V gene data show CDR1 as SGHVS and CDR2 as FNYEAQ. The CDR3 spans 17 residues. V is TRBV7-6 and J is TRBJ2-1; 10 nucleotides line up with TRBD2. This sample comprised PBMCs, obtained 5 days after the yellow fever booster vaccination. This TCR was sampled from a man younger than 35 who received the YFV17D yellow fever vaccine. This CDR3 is CASSRSGGPPSMDEQFF. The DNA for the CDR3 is TGTGCCAGCAGCCGTAGCGGGGGGCCTCCCTCGATGGATGAGCAGTTCTTC.